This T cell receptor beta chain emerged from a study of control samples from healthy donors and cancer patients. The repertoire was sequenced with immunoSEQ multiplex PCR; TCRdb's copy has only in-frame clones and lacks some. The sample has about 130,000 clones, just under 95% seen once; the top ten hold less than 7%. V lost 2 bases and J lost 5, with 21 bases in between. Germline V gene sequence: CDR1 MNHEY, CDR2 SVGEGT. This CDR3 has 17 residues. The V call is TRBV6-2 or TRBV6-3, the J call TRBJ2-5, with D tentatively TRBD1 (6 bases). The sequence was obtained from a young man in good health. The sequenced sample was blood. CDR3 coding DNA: TGTGCCAGCAGTTACCCACCCCGGGCCAGGGGTTCGGAGACCCAGTACTTC. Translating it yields CASSYPPRARGSETQYF.